The 20 T cell receptor beta chains reported below all come from one sample, sequenced in a study of CD8 T cells in ankylosing spondylitis. Each CDR3 protein gets one entry after TCRdb re-called the 5' RACE reads with MiXCR. Of around 150,000 distinct CDR3 sequences listed, 40% to 50% are singletons. Sequencing was done on a sample of synovial fluid, either unsorted or a sorted T cell fraction (not recorded which). These TCRs come from a male donor with ankylosing spondylitis.

This clonotype was counted between two and nine times. The chain recombines TRBV20-1 with TRBJ1-2; D gene unclear. The V and J ends lost 4 bases and 7 bases respectively, with 4 bases between them. Germline V lookup: CDR1 DFQATT, CDR2 SNEGSKA (reference sequence). The CDR3 contains 9 residues. The CDR3 DNA follows: TGCAGTGCTATTGGTGGCTACACCTTC. Its protein product is CSAIGGYTF.

V usage is TRBV2 and J usage is TRBJ1-3; the D gene is possibly TRBD1 (6 bases). The CDR3 totals 15 residues. CDR1 and CDR2 (germline): SNHLY, FYNNEI. Trimming took off 0 bases at V and 4 bases at J, with 10 bases between the two ends. The CDR3: CASSEAQGRGNTIYF. DNA for the CDR3: TGTGCCAGCAGTGAAGCCCAGGGGAGAGGAAACACCATATATTTT.

V gene TRBV28 combines with J gene TRBJ2-7; perhaps TRBD2 as D (6 bases). Germline V CDR1 and CDR2: MDHEN, SYDVKM. Deletions cut 9 bases from V and 5 bases from J, with 17 bases between. The CDR3 is 13 residues long. The CDR3: CARRRGGYDEQYF. CDR3 DNA sequence: TGTGCCAGGCGTAGGGGAGGCTACGACGAGCAGTACTTC.

The chain carries TRBV10-3 and TRBJ1-3; D ambiguous. The germline CDR1 and CDR2 sequences are ENHRY and SYGVKD. The CDR3 extends over 15 amino acids. V lost 5 bases and J lost 0, with 11 bases in between. CDR3 region: CAISPSRHSGNTIYF. The CDR3 DNA follows: TGTGCCATCAGTCCGAGCAGACACTCTGGAAACACCATATATTTT.

CDR3 residues: CASGQQDLYGYTF. The CDR3 coding sequence is TGTGCCAGCGGGCAGCAAGACCTCTATGGCTACACCTTC. The gene calls are TRBV5-6 and TRBJ1-2; D remains unclear. The CDR3 spans 13 residues. Germline assignment: CDR1 SGHDT and CDR2 YYEEEE. V lost 7 bases and J 4 bases, leaving 14 bases between the germline ends.

V gene TRBV5-1 combines with J gene TRBJ1-1; perhaps TRBD1 as D (6 bases). Germline CDR1 and CDR2: SGHRS and YFSETQ. Trimming shortened V by 0 bases and J by 8 bases, and 8 bases separated the two germline ends. The CDR3 is 12 amino acids. The CDR3 sequence: CASSLGRGEAFF. CDR3 coding DNA: TGCGCCAGCAGCTTGGGCAGGGGCGAAGCTTTCTTT.

This clonotype was detected a few times. The J gene is TRBJ1-5, the V gene TRBV15, with TRBD1 matching 7 bases. Germline trimming cut 1 base from V and 0 bases from J; bases unmatched to any gene: 12. The CDR3 has 19 amino acids. The germline gives CDR1 LNHNV, CDR2 YYDKDF (reference sequence). The CDR3, as DNA: TGTGCCACCAGCAGAGGAACCCAGACAGGGACCTATAGCAATCAGCCCCAGCATTTT. It encodes CATSRGTQTGTYSNQPQHF.

This clonotype appeared a few times. The chain joins TRBV15 to TRBJ2-5, with TRBD1 matching over 11 bases. Trimming took 1 base from V and 3 from J; bases not matched to a gene: 4. Germline CDR1 reads LNHNV; CDR2 reads YYDKDF (reference sequence). This CDR3 has 16 amino acids. CDR3 loop: CATSRGRGQGEETQYF. CDR3 nucleotide sequence: TGTGCCACCAGCAGAGGTCGGGGACAGGGGGAAGAGACCCAGTACTTC.

This sequence joins TRBV15 and TRBJ2-1, with TRBD2 identical over 13 bases. CDR3 length equals 18 residues. From germline, CDR1 is LNHNV and CDR2 YYDKDF (reference sequence). Germline trimming cut 8 bases from V and 9 bases from J; bases unmatched to any gene: 19. CDR3 in amino acids: CATRTWTFGLAGVGEQFF. CDR3 DNA: TGTGCCACCCGGACTTGGACTTTCGGACTAGCGGGAGTCGGTGAGCAGTTCTTC. The whole variable domain, remainder taken from reference TRBV15 and TRBJ2-1, is DAMVIQNPRYQVTQFGKPVTLSCSQTLNHNVMYWYQQKSSQAPKLLFHYYDKDFNNEADTPDNFQSRRPNTSFCFLDIRSPGLGDTAMYLCATRTWTFGLAGVGEQFFGPGTRLTVL.

The genes are TRBV29-1 and TRBJ1-1; 7 positions match TRBD1. This CDR3 is built from 13 residues. In germline, CDR1 is SQVTM, CDR2 ANQGSEA. The J segment lost 3 bases and the V segment lost 7 bases, leaving 8 bases of the junction unmatched. CDR3 in amino acids: CSAALDRDTEAFF. In DNA, the CDR3 is TGCAGCGCGGCCCTAGACAGGGACACTGAAGCTTTCTTT.

Only a few counts were recorded for this clonotype. V gene TRBV11-1 combines with J gene TRBJ2-1, with 8 bases aligning to TRBD1. Germline assignment: CDR1 SGHAT and CDR2 FQDESV (reference sequence). The CDR3 runs to 18 residues. J lost 4 bases, V lost 0 bases, and 11 bases had no gene match. For the CDR3, the DNA is TGTGCCAGCAGCTTAGCGACCAGACAGGGGTTAATGTACAATGAGCAGTTCTTC. Translation: CASSLATRQGLMYNEQFF.

This clonotype rates as medium-sized. This rearrangement joins TRBV20-1 to TRBJ2-1; D gene unclear. This CDR3 comprises 19 residues. The V end was cut by 1 base, the J end by 10 bases, with 32 bases between. The V gene's germline CDR1 is DFQATT and CDR2 SNEGSKA (reference sequence). In DNA form, the CDR3 reads TGCAGTGCTAGAGTACCAATTCAGAGAGCCCCCTGGTTTTCTGTAGAGCAGTTCTTC. It codes for CSARVPIQRAPWFSVEQFF.

This clonotype was found a few times. V and J are TRBV12-3 or TRBV12-4 and TRBJ2-5; 8 positions match TRBD2. The CDR3 is 16 residues long. After removal of 5 bases from V and 2 bases from J, the junction contained 10 bases not matched to a gene. CDR3 nucleotide sequence: TGTGCCAGCAGTATCTACCCCGGGAGGGGTCAAGAGACCCAGTACTTC. It yields the protein CASSIYPGRGQETQYF.

This clonotype showed up many times. The chain has TRBV7-8 and TRBJ2-7; D is ambiguous. CDR1 and CDR2 (germline): SGHVS, FQNEAQ. The CDR3 has 13 amino acids. V was trimmed by 1 base and J by 4 bases, leaving 8 bases between them. This CDR3 reads CASSLGSGYEQYF. The DNA of the CDR3 is TGTGCCAGCAGCTTAGGATCTGGTTACGAGCAGTACTTC.

The chain employs TRBV25-1 and TRBJ1-1; a possible D gene is TRBD1 (5 bases). Trimming took off 7 bases at V and 5 bases at J, with 8 bases between the two ends. Germline values: CDR1 MGHDK, CDR2 SYGVNS. This CDR3 has 11 amino acids. The CDR3 nucleotides read TGTGCCAGCATTTCAGGGACTGAAGCTTTCTTT. As protein: CASISGTEAFF.

The chain recombines TRBV21-1 with TRBJ2-2; TRBD1, as called in the table, went unchecked against the DNA. TRBV21-1 is termed a pseudogene. This CDR3 has 14 amino acids. The CDR3 protein is CASSTDRGNGELFF. Written as DNA, the CDR3 is TGTGCCAGCAGCACCGATAGGGGTAACGGGGAGCTGTTTTTT.

V and J are TRBV10-3 and TRBJ2-1, with 10 bases lining up with TRBD2. After removal of 3 bases from V and 8 bases from J, the junction contained 7 bases not matched to a gene. The CDR3 is made up of 15 amino acids. Germline V gene lookup returns CDR1 ENHRY and CDR2 SYGVKD. Here the CDR3 reads CAISETSGIVDEQFF. The CDR3 DNA reads TGTGCCATCAGTGAAACTAGCGGGATAGTGGATGAGCAGTTCTTC.

This clonotype has only a few counts. The chain links TRBV6-2 or TRBV6-3 to TRBJ2-1; D unresolved. Germline assignment: CDR1 MNHEY and CDR2 SVGEGT. V lost 8 bases, J lost 0 bases, and 11 bases lay in between. The CDR3 has 14 amino acids. In nucleotides, the CDR3 is TGTGCCAGCCTACGCGGCAGCTCCTACAATGAGCAGTTCTTC. Translated, it gives CASLRGSSYNEQFF.

The CDR3 nucleotides read TGCGCCAGCAGCTCGACACAGGGTGGGGAGACCCAGTACTTC. Its translation is CASSSTQGGETQYF. The chain joins TRBV5-1 to TRBJ2-5; tentatively, D is TRBD1 (6 bases). The V gene's germline CDR1 is SGHRS and CDR2 YFSETQ. This CDR3 region has 14 residues. V was pared by 3 bases and J by 5 bases, with 14 bases between.

This clonotype was recorded a few times. V usage is TRBV18 and J usage is TRBJ2-2, with a possible D match to TRBD1 (6 bases). Between the trimmed V and J ends, which lost 3 bases and 7 bases, there was a span of 18 bases. The CDR3 spans 16 residues. The germline CDR1 and CDR2 sequences are KGHSH and LQKENI. The CDR3 DNA follows: TGTGCCAGCTCACCGATCGGGACAACGTGGGGCGGGGAGCTGTTTTTT. This sequence encodes CASSPIGTTWGGELFF.